The clone carrying this T cell receptor beta chain has just a few counts. This specimen belongs to a study of shared clonotypes between healthy human individuals. Using immunoSEQ multiplex PCR, the repertoire was profiled, and TCRdb retains in-frame clones only, with some absent. Of some 1,400,000 clones in the sample, over 95% were seen once. This CDR3 contains 11 residues. The V and J ends lost 5 bases and 0 bases respectively, with 1 base between them. Looked up from germline, CDR1 is SQVTM and CDR2 is ANQGSEA. This sequence was found in a man aged 25-45 years in good health. This rearrangement joins TRBV29-1 to TRBJ2-2, with D uncertain. The sequenced material came from naive CD4+ T cells sorted from blood. Subset: CD45RA+ positively selected. This CDR3 reads CSVTNTGELFF. The CDR3 DNA reads as TGCAGCGTTACGAACACCGGGGAGCTGTTTTTT.